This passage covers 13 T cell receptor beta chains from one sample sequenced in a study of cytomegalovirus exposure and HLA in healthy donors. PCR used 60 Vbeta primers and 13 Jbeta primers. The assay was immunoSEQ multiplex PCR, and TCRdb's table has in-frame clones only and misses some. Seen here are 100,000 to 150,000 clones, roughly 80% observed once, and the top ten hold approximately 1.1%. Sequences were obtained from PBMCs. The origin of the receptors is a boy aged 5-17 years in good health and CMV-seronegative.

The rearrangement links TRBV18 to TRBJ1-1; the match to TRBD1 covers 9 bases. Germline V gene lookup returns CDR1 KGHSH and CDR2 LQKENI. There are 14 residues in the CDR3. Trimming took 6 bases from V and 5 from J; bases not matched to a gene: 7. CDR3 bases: TGTGCCAGCTCCCCTGGGACAGGGCGGACTGAAGCTTTCTTT. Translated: CASSPGTGRTEAFF.

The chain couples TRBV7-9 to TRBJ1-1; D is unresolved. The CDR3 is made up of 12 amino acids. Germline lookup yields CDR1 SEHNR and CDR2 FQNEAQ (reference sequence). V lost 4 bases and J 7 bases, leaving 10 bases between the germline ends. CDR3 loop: CASSSSRYEAFF. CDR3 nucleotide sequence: TGTGCCAGCAGCTCGTCGAGATATGAAGCTTTCTTT. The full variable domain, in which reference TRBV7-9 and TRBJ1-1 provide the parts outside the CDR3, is DTGVSQNPRHKITKRGQNVTFRCDPISEHNRLYWYRQTLGQGPEFLTYFQNEAQLEKSRLLSDRFSAERPKGSFSTLEIQRTEQGDSAMYLCASSSSRYEAFFGQGTRLTVV.

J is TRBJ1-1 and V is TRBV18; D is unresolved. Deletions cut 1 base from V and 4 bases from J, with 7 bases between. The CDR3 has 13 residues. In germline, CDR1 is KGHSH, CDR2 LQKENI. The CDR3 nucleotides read TGTGCCAGCTCACCACTGGAGGGCACTGAAGCTTTCTTT. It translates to CASSPLEGTEAFF.

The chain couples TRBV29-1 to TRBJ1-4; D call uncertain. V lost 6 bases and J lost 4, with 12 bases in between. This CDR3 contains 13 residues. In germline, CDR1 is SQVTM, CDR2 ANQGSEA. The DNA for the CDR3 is TGCAGCGTCCGACACCGTATTAATGAAAAACTGTTTTTT. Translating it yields CSVRHRINEKLFF.

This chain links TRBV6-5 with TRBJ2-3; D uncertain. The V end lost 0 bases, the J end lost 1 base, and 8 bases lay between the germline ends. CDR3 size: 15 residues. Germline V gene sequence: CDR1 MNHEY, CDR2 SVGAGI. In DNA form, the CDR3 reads TGTGCCAGCAGTTACTCTCCGAGTGGCACAGATACGCAGTATTTT. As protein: CASSYSPSGTDTQYF.

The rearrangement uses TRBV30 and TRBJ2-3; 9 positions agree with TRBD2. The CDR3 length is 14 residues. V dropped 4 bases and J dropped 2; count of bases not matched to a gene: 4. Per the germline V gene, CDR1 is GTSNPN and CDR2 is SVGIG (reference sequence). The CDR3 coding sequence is TGTGCCTGGATGGGACTAGCACCCACAGATACGCAGTATTTT. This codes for CAWMGLAPTDTQYF.

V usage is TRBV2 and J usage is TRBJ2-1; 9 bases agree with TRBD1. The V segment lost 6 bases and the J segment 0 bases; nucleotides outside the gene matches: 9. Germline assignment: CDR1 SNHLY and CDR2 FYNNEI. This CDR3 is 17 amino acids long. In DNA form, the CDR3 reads TGTGCCAGCAGCGGAAGGACAGGGGAGAGCTCCTACAATGAGCAGTTCTTC. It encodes CASSGRTGESSYNEQFF. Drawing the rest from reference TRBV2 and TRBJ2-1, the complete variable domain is EPEVTQTPSHQVTQMGQEVILRCVPISNHLYFYWYRQILGQKVEFLVSFYNNEISEKSEIFDDQFSVERPDGSNFTLKIRSTKLEDSAMYFCASSGRTGESSYNEQFFGPGTRLTVL.

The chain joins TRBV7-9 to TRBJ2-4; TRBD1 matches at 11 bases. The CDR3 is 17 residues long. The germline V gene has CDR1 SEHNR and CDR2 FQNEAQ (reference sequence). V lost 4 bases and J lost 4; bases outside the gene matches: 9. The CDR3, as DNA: TGTGCCAGCAGCTCACGCAGGACAGGGGGCACAAAAAACATTCAGTACTTC. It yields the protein CASSSRRTGGTKNIQYF.

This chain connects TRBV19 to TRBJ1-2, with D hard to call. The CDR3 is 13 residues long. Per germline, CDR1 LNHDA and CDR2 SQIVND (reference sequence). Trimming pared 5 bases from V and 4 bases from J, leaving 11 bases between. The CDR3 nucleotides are TGTGCCAGTAGTCCTTCGGGGATCTATGGCTACACCTTC. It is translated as CASSPSGIYGYTF. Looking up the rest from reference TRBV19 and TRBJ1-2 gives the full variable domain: DGGITQSPKYLFRKEGQNVTLSCEQNLNHDAMYWYRQDPGQGLRLIYYSQIVNDFQKGDIAEGYSVSREKKESFPLTVTSAQKNPTAFYLCASSPSGIYGYTFGSGTRLTVV.

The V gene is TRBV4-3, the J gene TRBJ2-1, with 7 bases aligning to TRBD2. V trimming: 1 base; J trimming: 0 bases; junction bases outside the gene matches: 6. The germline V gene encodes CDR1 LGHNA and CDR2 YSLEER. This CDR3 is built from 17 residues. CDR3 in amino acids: CASSQVNGRRSYNEQFF. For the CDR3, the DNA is TGCGCCAGCAGCCAAGTTAACGGGAGGCGCTCCTACAATGAGCAGTTCTTC.

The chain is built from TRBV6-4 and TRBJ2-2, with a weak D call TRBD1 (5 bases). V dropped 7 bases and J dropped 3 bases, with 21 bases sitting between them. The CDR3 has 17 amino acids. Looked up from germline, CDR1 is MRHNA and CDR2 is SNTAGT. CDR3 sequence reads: CASIAQRTRTYTGELFF. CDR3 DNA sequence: TGTGCCAGCATAGCCCAACGAACCCGGACATACACCGGGGAGCTGTTTTTT.

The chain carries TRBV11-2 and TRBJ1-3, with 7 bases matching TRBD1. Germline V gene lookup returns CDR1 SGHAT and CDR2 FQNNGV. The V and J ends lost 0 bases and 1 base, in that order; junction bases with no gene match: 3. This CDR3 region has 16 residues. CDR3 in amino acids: CASSLEGGQSGNTIYF. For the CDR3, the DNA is TGTGCCAGCAGCTTAGAAGGGGGACAGTCTGGAAACACCATATATTTT.

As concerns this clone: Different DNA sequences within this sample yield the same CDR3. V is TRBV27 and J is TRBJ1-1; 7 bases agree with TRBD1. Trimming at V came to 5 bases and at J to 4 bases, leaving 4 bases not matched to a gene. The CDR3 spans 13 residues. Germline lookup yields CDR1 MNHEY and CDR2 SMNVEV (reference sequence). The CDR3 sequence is CASSLAGGTEAFF. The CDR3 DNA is TGTGCCAGCAGTCTTGCAGGGGGCACTGAAGCTTTCTTT.